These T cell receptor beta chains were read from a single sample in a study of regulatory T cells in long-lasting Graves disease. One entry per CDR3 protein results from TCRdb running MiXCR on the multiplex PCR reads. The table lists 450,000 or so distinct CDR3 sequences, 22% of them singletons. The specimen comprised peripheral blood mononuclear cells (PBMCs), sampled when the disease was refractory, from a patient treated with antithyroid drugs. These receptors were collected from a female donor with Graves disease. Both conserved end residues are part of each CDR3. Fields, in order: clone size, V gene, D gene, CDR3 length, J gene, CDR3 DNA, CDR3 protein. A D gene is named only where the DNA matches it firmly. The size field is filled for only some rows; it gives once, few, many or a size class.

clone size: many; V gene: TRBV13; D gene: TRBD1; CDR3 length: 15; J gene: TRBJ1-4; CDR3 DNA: TGTGCCAGCAGCGCCCACAGGGGGGTGAATGAAAAACTGTTTTTT; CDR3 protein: CASSAHRGVNEKLFF
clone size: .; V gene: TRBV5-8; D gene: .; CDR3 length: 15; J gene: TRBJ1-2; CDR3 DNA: TGTGCCAGCAGCTTGGGAGGCCGGACAGCGCATGGCTACACCTTC; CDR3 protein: CASSLGGRTAHGYTF
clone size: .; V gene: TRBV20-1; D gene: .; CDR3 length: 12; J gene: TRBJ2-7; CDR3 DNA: TGCAGTGCTCACTCGGACCCATACGAGCAGTACTTC; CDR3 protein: CSAHSDPYEQYF
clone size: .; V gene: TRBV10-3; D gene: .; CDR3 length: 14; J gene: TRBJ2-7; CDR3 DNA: TGTGCCATCAGTGCACAGGGCTGGTCGGGAGAGCAGTACTTC; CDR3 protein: CAISAQGWSGEQYF
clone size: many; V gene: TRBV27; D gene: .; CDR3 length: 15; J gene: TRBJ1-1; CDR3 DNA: TGTGCCAGCAGGCCCGTACGAAGCGGGGACACTGAAGCTTTCTTT; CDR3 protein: CASRPVRSGDTEAFF
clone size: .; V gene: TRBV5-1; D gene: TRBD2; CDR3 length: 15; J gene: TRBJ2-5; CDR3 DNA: TGCGCCAGCAGGCGAACTAGCGGGGGACAAGAGACCCAGTACTTC; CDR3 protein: CASRRTSGGQETQYF
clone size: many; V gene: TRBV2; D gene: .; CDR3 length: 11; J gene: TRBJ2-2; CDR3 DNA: TGTGCCAGCAGTGCTTCCGGGGAGCTGTTTTTT; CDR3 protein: CASSASGELFF
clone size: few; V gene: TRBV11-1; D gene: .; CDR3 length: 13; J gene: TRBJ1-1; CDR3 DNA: TGTGCCAGCACCCTTGGGGGGCACACTGAAGCTTTCTTT; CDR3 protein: CASTLGGHTEAFF
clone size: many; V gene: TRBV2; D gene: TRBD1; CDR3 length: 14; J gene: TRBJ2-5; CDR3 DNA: TGTGCCAGCAGATACGGGACAGGGGAAGAGACCCAGTACTTC; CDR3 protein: CASRYGTGEETQYF
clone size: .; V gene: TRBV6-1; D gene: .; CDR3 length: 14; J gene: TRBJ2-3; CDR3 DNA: TGTGCCAGCAGACCCTCCGCCCGCTCGAATACGCAGTATTTT; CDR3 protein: CASRPSARSNTQYF
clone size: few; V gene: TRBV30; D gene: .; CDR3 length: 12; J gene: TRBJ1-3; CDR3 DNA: TGTGCCTGGAGTACGGTACAGGACACCATATATTTT; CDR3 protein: CAWSTVQDTIYF
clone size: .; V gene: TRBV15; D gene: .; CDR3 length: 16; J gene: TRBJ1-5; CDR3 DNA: TGTGCCACCACCACTGCGGGGGGGGGGAGCAATCAGCCCCAGCATTTT; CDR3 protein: CATTTAGGGSNQPQHF
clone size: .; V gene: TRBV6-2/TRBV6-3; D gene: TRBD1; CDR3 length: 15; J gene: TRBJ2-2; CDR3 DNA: TGTGCCACCTCCCTGGGACAGGAGAACACCGGGGAGCTGTTTTTT; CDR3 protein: CATSLGQENTGELFF
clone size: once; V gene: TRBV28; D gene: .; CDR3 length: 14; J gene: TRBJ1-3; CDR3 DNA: TGTGCCAGCAGTTTGCGGGTGTCTGGAAACACCATATATTTT; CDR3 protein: CASSLRVSGNTIYF
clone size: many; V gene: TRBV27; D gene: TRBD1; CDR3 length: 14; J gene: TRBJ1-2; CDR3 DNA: TGTGCCAGCAGTGTGCAGGGGGAACTCTATGGCTACACCTTC; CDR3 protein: CASSVQGELYGYTF
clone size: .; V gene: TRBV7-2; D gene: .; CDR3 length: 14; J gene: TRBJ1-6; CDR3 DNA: TGTGCCAGCAGCTTTACGGGACAAAATTTACCCCTCCACTTT; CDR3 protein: CASSFTGQNLPLHF
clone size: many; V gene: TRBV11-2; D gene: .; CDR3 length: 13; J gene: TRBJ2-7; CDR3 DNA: TGTGCCAGCAGCTTAGATCAGGGCGGCGAGCAGTACTTC; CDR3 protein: CASSLDQGGEQYF
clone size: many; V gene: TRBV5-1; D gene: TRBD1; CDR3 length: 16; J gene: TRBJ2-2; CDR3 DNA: TGCGCCAGCAGCTTGGGACAGGGGCCTAACACCGGGGAGCTGTTTTTT; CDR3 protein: CASSLGQGPNTGELFF
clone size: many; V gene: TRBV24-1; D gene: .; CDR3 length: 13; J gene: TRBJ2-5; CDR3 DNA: TGTGCCACCAGGGAGACAGGTGGAGAGACCCAGTACTTC; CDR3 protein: CATRETGGETQYF
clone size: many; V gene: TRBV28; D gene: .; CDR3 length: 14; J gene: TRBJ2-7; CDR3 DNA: TGTGCCAGCAGTTTAGACAGGACCTCCTACGAGCAGTACTTC; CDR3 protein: CASSLDRTSYEQYF
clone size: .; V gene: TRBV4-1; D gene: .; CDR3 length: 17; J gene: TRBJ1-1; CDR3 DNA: TGCGCCAGCAGCCAAGATACAGTGGGGACGGGGGGCACTGAAGCTTTCTTT; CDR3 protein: CASSQDTVGTGGTEAFF
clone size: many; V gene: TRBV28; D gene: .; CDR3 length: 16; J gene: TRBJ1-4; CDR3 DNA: TGTGCCAGCACGACAGCTGGGGCTCATCAACAGGAAAAACTGTTTTTT; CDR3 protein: CASTTAGAHQQEKLFF
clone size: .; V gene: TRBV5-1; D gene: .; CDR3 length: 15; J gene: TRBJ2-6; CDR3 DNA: TGCGCCAGCAGCTCCGCTGACTCTGGGGCCAACGTCCTGACTTTC; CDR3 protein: CASSSADSGANVLTF